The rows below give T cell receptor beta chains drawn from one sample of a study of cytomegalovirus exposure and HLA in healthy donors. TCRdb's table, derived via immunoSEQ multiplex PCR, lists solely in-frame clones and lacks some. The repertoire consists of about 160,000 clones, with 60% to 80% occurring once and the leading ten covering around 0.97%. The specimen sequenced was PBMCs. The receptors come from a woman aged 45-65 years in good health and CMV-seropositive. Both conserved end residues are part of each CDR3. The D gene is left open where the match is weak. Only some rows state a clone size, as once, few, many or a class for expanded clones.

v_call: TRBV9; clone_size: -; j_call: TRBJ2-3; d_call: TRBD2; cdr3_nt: TGTGCCAGCAGCGCGCTAGCGGGAGGGAGCACAGATACGCAGTGTTTT; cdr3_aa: CASSALAGGSTDTQCF
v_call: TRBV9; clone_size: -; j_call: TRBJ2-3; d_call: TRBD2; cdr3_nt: TGTGCCAGCAGCGCGGGACTAGCGGGGGGAAGCACAGATACGCAGTATTTT; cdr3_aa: CASSAGLAGGSTDTQYF
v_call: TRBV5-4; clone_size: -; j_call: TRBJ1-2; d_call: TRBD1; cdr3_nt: TGTGCCAGCAGCCGGACAGGGGGCCATGGCTACACCTTC; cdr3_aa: CASSRTGGHGYTF
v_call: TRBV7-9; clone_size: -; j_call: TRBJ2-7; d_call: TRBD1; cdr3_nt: TGTGCCAGCAGCTATTGGGACAGGGCCTACGAGCAGTACTTC; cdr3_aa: CASSYWDRAYEQYF
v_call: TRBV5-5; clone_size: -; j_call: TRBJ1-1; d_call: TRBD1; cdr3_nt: TGTGCCAGCAGCTTTCCACAGGGGGCTGACACTGAAGCTTTCTTT; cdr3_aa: CASSFPQGADTEAFF
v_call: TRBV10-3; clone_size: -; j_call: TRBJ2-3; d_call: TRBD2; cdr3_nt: TGTGCCTCCACTAGCGGGGGGACCCGCCACACAGATACGCAGTATTTT; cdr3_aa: CASTSGGTRHTDTQYF
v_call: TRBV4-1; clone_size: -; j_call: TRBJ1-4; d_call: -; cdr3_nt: TGCGCCAGCAGCCAAGGGGGGGGCTATGCAACTAATGAAAAACTGTTTTTT; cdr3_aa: CASSQGGGYATNEKLFF
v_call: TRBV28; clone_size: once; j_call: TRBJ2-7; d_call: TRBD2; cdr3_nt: TGTGCCAGCAGCCGTGGCGGGGGGGGCGGGAACGAGCAGTACTTC; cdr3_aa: CASSRGGGGGNEQYF
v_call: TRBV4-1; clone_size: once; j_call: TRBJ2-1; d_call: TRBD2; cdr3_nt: TGCGCCAGCAGCCAAGAAGGAATTCTAGCGGGCAATGAGCAGTTCTTC; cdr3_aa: CASSQEGILAGNEQFF
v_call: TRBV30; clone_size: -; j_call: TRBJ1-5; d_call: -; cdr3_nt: TGTGCCTGGACCATCTCAGGGAGGGGTGGTCAGCCCCAGCATTTT; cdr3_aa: CAWTISGRGGQPQHF
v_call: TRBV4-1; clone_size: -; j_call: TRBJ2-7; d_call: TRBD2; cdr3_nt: TGCGCCAGCAGCCAAGAACCGGGGGGGATCTACGAGCAGTACTTC; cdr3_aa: CASSQEPGGIYEQYF
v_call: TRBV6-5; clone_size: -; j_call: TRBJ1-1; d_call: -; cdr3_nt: TGTGCCAGCAGTTCCGTTCTTTGGAGTGAAGCTTTCTTT; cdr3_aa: CASSSVLWSEAFF
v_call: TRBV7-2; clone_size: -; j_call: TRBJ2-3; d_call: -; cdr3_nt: TGTGCCAGCAGCCCCGCCAGAGATACGCAGTATTTT; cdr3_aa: CASSPARDTQYF
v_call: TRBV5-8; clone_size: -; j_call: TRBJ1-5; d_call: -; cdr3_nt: TGTGCCGGCCAAGGGGGGGCGGACAGCAATCAGCCCCAGCATTTT; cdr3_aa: CAGQGGADSNQPQHF
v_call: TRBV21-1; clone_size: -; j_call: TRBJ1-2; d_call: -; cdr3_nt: TGTGCCAGCACCCGATACGGGGGCTACACCTTC; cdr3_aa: CASTRYGGYTF
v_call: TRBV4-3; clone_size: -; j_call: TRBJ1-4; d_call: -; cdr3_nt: TGCGCCAGCAGCCGGGTTCGAGAGGGGGGGGAAAAACTGTTTTTT; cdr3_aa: CASSRVREGGEKLFF
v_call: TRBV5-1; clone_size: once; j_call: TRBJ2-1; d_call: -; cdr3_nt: TGCGCCAGCCGTGGACTCCCCCCTTCCAATGAGCAGTTCTTC; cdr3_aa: CASRGLPPSNEQFF
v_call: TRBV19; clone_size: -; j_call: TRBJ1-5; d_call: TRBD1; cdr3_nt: TGTGCCAGTAGGACAGGGTATTTGGATCAGCCCCAGCATTTT; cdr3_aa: CASRTGYLDQPQHF
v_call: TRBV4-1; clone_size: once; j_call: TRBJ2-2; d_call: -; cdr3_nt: TGCGCCAGCAGCCAAGAGGCCACCGGGGAGCTGTTTTTT; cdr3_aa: CASSQEATGELFF
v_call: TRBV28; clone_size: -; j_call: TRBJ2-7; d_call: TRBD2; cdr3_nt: TGTGCCAGCAGTGTAGCGACAGCGGGGTCAGACGAGCAGTACTTC; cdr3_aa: CASSVATAGSDEQYF
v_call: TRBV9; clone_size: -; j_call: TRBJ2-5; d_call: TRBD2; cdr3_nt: TGTGCCAGCAGCGGGACTAGCGGACAAGAGACCCAGTACTTC; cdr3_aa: CASSGTSGQETQYF
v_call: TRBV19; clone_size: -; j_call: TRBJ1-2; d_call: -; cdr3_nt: TGTGCCAGTAGTATAGATAACGGACACTCCTATGGCTACACCTTC; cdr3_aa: CASSIDNGHSYGYTF
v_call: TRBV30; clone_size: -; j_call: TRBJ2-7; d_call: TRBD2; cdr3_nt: TGTGCCTGGAGCTCAACCGGGACTAGTACTTACGAGCAGTACTTC; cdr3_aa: CAWSSTGTSTYEQYF
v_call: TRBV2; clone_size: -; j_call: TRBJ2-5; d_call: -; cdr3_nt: TGTGCCAGCAGCCTAGATCGGTCAGTGGAGACCCAGTACTTC; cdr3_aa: CASSLDRSVETQYF
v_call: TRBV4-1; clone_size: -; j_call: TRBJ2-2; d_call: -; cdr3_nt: TGCGCCAGCAGCGCGACTAGTTCCGGGGAGCTGTTTTTT; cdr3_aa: CASSATSSGELFF
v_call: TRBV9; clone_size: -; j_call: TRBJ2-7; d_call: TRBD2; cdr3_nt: TGTGCCAGCAGCGTATCAGGACTAGCGGGGGCCTACGAGCAGTACTTC; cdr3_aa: CASSVSGLAGAYEQYF
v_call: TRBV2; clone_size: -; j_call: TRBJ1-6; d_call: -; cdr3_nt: TGTGCCAGCAGTGACAAGATGGGCGATTCACCCCTCCACTTT; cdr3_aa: CASSDKMGDSPLHF
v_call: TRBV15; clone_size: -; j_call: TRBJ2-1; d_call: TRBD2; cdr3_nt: TGTGCCACCAGCAGAGAGGGACTAGCGGGCCGGTCCTACAATGAGCAGTTCTTC; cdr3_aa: CATSREGLAGRSYNEQFF
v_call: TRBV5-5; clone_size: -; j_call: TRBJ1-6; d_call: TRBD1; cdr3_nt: TGTGCCAGCAGCTCCGGGGGACAGGGATCACCCCTCCACTTT; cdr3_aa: CASSSGGQGSPLHF
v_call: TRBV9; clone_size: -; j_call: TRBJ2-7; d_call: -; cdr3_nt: TGTGCCAGCAGCGCCCCCGGGAGACCCTACGAGCAGTACTTC; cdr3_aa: CASSAPGRPYEQYF
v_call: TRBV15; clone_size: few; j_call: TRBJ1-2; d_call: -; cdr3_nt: TGTGCCACCAGCAGTCCAACCGGGGTACCAAACGGGGATGGCTACACCTTC; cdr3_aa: CATSSPTGVPNGDGYTF
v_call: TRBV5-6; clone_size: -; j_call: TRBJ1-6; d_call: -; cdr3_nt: TGTGCCAGCAGCCTGAGGAGGGGTGGTTCACCCCTCCACTTT; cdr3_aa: CASSLRRGGSPLHF
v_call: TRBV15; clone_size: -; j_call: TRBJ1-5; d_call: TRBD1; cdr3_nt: TGTGCCACCAGCAGTCGGACAGGGACCAATCAGCCCCAGCATTTT; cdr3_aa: CATSSRTGTNQPQHF
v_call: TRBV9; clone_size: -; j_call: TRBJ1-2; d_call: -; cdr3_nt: TGTGCCAGCAGCGTAGGAACAGGTACCTATGGCTACACCTTC; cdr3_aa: CASSVGTGTYGYTF
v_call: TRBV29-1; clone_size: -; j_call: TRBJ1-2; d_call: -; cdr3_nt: TGCAGCGTTGAGGGGGCAGGTGGCTACACCTTC; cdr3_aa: CSVEGAGGYTF
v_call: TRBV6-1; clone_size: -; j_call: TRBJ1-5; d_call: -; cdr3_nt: TGTGCCAGCAGCGGACAGAGCAATCAGCCCCAGCATTTT; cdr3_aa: CASSGQSNQPQHF
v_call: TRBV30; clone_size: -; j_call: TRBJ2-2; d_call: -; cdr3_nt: TGTGCCTGGAGCCGCCCGGACAGAACCGGGGAGCTGTTTTTT; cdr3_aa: CAWSRPDRTGELFF
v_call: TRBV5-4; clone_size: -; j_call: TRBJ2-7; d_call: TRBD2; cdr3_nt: TGTGCCAGCAGCCCGACTAGCGGGAGCTCCTACGAGCAGTACTTC; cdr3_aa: CASSPTSGSSYEQYF
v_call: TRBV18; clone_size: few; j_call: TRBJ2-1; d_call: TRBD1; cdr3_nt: TGTGCCAGCTCACCAGTTCCCGGGACAGGGTCCTACAATGAGCAGTTCTTC; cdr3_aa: CASSPVPGTGSYNEQFF
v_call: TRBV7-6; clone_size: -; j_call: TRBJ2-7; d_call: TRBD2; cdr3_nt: TGTGCCAGCAGCTCCCCGACTAGCCCCTACGAGCAGTACTTC; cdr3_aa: CASSSPTSPYEQYF
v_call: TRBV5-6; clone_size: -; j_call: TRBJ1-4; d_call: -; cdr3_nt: TGTGCCAGCAGCTTGGGACAGATTAATGAAAAACTGTTTTTT; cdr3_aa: CASSLGQINEKLFF
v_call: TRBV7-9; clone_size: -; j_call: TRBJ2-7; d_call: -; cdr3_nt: TGTGCCAGCAGCAATCAGAACTCCTACGAGCAGTACTTC; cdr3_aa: CASSNQNSYEQYF
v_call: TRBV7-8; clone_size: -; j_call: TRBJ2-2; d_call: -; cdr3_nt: TGTGCCAGCAGCTTAGTAACAGGGGGGGCCGGGGAGCTGTTTTTT; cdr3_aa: CASSLVTGGAGELFF
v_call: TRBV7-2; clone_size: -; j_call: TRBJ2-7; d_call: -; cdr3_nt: TGTGCCAGCAGCTCTGGACAGACGAATCAGTACTTC; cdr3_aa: CASSSGQTNQYF
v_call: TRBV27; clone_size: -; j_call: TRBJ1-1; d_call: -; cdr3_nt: TGTGCCAGCAGTTTAAGAGTCCCCCCGAACACTGAAGCTTTCTTT; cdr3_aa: CASSLRVPPNTEAFF
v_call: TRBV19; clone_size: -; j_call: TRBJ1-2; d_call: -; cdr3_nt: TGTGCCAGTAGTACCTACAGCTCGACTAACTATGGCTACACCTTC; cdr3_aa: CASSTYSSTNYGYTF
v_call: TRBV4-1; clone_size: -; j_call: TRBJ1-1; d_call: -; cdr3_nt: TGCGCCAGCAGCCGGAAGAACCTCGACAGTACTGAAGCTTTCTTT; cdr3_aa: CASSRKNLDSTEAFF
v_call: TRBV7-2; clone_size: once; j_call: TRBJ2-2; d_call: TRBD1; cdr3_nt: TGTGCCAGCAGCCGGACAGGGGGCGGAAACGGCGGGGAGCTGTTTTTT; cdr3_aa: CASSRTGGGNGGELFF
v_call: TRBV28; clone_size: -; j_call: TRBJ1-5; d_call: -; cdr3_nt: TGTGCCAGCAAACAGGGCCAAGATCAGCCCCAGCATTTT; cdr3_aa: CASKQGQDQPQHF
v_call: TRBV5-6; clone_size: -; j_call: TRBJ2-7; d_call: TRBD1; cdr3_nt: TGTGCCAGCAGCTTGAGGACAGGGGGTAACTACGAGCAGTACTTC; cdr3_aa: CASSLRTGGNYEQYF
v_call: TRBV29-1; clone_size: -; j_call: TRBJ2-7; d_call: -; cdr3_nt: TGCAGCGTTGAATGGTGGCCCTACGAGCAGTACTTC; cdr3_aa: CSVEWWPYEQYF
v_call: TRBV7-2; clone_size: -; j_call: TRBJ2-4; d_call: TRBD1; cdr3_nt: TGTGCCAGCAGCTTAGCGCGGACAGGGTATTTTCAGTACTTC; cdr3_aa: CASSLARTGYFQYF
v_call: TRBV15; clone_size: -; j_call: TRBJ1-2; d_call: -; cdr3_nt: TGTGCCACCAGCAGAGAAGTCCCCGGGGATTACTATGGCTACACCTTC; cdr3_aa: CATSREVPGDYYGYTF
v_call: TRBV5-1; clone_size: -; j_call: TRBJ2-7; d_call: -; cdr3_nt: TGCGCCAGCAGCTTGGCCTACGGATCGGGCGAGCAGTACTTC; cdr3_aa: CASSLAYGSGEQYF
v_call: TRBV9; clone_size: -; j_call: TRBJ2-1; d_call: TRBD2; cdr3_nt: TGTGCCAGCAGCGTAATAGGACTAGCGGGAGTGAATGAGCAGTTCTTC; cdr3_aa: CASSVIGLAGVNEQFF